The present TCR beta chain was sequenced within a study of circulating and synovial CD4+ cells in juvenile arthritis. Study-level results: Deeper sequencing increased measured overlap with synovial clonotypes.

A word on this clone: Its antigen remains unidentified. Compared with germline, one end of the junction differs, possibly owing to a read error.

Method: immunoSEQ multiplex PCR; TCRdb's copy keeps in-frame clones and lacks some. The profile shows under 35,000 clones, just over 90% of them singletons. The CDR3 runs 15 residues. Germline V gene data show CDR1 as MNHNS and CDR2 as SASEGT. Sequences were obtained from CD4+ T cells from blood. The source of this sequence is a human donor with juvenile idiopathic arthritis. The chain uses TRBV6-1 and TRBJ2-3, with TRBD1 as a possible D gene (5 bases). The CDR3 region is CASNERAGWTDTQYF. In DNA, the CDR3 is TGTGCCAGCAATGAACGGGCAGGGTGGACAGATACGCAGTATTTT.